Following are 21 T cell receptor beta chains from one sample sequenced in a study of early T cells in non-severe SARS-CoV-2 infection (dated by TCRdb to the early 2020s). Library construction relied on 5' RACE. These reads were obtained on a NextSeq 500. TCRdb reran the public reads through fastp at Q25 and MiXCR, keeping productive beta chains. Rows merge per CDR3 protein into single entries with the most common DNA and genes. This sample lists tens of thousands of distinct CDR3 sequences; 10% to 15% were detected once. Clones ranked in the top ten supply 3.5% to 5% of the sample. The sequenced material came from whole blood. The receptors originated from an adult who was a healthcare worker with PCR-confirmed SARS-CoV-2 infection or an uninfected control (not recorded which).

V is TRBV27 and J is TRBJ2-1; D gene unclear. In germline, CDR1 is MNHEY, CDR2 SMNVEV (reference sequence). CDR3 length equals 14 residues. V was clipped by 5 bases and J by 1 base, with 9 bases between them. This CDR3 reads CASSLRGSYNEQFF. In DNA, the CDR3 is TGTGCCAGCAGTCTCCGTGGGTCCTACAATGAGCAGTTCTTC.

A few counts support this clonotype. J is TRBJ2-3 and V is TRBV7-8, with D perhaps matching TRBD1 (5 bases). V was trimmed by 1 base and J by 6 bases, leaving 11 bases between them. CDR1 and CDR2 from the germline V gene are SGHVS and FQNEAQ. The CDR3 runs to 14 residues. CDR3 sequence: CASSLERGSDTQYF. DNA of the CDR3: TGTGCCAGCAGCTTAGAAAGGGGTTCTGATACGCAGTATTTT.

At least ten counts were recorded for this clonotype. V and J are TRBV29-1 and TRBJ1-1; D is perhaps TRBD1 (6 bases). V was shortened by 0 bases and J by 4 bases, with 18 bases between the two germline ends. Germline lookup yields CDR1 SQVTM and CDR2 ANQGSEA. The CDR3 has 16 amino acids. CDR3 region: CSVEDPQGTSSTEAFF. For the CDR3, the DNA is TGCAGCGTTGAAGATCCCCAGGGGACTTCCTCCACTGAAGCTTTCTTT.

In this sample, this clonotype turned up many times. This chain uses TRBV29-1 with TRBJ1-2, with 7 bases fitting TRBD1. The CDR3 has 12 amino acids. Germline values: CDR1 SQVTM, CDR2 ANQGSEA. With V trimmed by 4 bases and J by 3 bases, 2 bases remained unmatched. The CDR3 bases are TGCAGCGTTGTTGGGACAGACTATGGCTACACCTTC. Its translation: CSVVGTDYGYTF.

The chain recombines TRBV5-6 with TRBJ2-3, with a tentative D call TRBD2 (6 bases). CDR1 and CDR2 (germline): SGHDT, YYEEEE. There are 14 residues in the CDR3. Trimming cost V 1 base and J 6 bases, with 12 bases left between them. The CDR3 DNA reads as TGTGCCAGCAGCTTGTGGGGACTGCAGGATACGCAGTATTTT. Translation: CASSLWGLQDTQYF.

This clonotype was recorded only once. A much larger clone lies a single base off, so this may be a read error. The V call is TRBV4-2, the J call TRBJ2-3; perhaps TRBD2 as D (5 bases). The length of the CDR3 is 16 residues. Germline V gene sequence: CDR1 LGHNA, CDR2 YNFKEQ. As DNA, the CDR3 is TGTGGCAGCAGCCAAGATGGACTGACAAGAACAGATACGCAGTATTTT. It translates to CGSSQDGLTRTDTQYF.

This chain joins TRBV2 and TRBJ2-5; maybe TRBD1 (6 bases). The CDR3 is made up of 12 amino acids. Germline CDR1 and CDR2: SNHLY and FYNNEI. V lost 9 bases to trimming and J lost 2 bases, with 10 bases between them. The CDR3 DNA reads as TGTGCCAGGGGGGCAGGTCAAGAGACCCAGTACTTC. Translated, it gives CARGAGQETQYF.

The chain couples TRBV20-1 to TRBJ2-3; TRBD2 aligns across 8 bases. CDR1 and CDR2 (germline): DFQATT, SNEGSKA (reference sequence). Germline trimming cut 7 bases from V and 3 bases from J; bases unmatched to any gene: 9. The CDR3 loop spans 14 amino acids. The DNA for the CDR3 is TGCAGTGTACGCGGGAGGACTAGTACAGATACGCAGTATTTT. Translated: CSVRGRTSTDTQYF.

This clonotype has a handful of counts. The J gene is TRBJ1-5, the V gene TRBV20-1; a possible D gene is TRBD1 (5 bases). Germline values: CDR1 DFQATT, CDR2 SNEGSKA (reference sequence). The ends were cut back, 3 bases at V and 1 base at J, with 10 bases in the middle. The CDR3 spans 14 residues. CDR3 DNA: TGCAGTGCTAGGGGGAGACAGAGCAATCAGCCCCAGCATTTT. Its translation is CSARGRQSNQPQHF.

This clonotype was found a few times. DNA for the CDR3: TGTGCCAGCGGGACAGGGATGAACTATGGCTACACCTTC. It specifies CASGTGMNYGYTF. The V gene is TRBV28, the J gene TRBJ1-2; TRBD1 matches 9 bases. V gave up 8 bases and J gave up 2 bases; unmatched junction bases: 3. This CDR3 has 13 amino acids. The V gene's germline CDR1 is MDHEN and CDR2 SYDVKM.

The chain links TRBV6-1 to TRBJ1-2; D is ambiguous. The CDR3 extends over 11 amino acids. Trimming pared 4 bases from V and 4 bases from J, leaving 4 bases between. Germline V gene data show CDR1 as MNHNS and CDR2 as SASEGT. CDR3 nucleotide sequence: TGTGCCAGCAGTGCGGGCTATGGCTACACCTTC. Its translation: CASSAGYGYTF.

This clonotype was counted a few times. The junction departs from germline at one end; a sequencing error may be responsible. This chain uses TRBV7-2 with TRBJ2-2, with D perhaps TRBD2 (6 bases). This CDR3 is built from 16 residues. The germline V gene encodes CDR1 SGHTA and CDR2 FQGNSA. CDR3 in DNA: TGTGCCAGCAGTTTAGGAAGCGGGTCCGCCGCCGGGGAGCTGTTTTTT. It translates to CASSLGSGSAAGELFF.

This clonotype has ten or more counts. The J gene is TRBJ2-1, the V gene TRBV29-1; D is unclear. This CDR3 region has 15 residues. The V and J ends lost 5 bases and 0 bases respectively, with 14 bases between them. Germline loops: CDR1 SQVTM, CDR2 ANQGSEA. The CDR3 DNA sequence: TGCAGCGTTCCCGGGCCGAAGGCCTCCTACAATGAGCAGTTCTTC. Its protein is CSVPGPKASYNEQFF.

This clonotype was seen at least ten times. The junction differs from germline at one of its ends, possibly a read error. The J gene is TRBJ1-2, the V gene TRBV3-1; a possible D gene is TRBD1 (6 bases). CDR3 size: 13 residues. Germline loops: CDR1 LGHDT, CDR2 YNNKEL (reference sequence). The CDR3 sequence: CASTQAGATGYTF. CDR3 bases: TGTGCCAGCACCCAAGCAGGGGCAACCGGCTACACCTTC.

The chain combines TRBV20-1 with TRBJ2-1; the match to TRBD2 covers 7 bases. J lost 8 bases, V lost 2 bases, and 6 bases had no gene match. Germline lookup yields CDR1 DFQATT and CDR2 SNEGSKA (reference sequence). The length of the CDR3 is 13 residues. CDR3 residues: CSARTGGKDEQFF. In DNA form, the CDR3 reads TGCAGTGCTAGAACGGGAGGTAAAGATGAGCAGTTCTTC.

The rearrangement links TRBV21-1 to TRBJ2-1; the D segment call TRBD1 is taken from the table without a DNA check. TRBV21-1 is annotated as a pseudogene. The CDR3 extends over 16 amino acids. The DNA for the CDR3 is TGTGCCAGCAGCAATAAAGGCTCTACCCCCACCAATGAGCAGTTCTTC. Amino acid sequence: CASSNKGSTPTNEQFF.

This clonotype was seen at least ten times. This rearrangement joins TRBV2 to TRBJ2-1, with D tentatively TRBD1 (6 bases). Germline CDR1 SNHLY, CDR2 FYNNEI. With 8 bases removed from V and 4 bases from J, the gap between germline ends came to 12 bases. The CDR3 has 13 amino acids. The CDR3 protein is CASGTNTYNEQFF. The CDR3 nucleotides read TGTGCCAGCGGGACAAATACTTACAATGAGCAGTTCTTC.

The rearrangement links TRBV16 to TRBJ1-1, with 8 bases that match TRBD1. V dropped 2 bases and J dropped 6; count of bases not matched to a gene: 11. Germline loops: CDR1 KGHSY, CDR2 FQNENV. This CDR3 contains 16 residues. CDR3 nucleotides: TGTGCCAGCAGCCAAATGCCGACAGGGGTCGAGGCTGAAGCTTTCTTT. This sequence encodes CASSQMPTGVEAEAFF.

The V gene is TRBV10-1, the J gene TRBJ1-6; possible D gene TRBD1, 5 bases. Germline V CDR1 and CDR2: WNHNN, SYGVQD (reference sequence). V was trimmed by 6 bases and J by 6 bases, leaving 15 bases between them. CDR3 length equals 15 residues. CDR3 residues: CASSPNRGGNSPLHF. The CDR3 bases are TGCGCCAGCAGCCCTAACCGGGGCGGTAATTCACCCCTCCACTTT.

The CDR3 protein is CSARDLSEAADTQYF. DNA for the CDR3: TGCAGTGCTAGAGATCTAAGCGAGGCGGCAGATACGCAGTATTTT. V and J are TRBV20-1 and TRBJ2-3; D ambiguous. The CDR3 has 15 residues. CDR1 is DFQATT and CDR2 is SNEGSKA in the germline V gene (reference sequence). V gave up 0 bases and J gave up 4 bases, with 14 bases separating them.

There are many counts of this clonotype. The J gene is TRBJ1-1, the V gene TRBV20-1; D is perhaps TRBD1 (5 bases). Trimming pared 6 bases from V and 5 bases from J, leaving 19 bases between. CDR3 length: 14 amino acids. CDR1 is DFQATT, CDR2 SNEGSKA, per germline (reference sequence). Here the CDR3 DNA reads TGCAGTGCAGCCGGTCAGCGGGGACGGACTGAAGCTTTCTTT. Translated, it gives CSAAGQRGRTEAFF.